The entry below gives a single T cell receptor beta chain sequence along with its context. No cognate antigen has been identified for it. The sample holds no much larger clone one base away, and base qualities are not on file. Looking up the germline V gene (reference sequence) yields CDR1 PRHDT and CDR2 FYEKMQ. The CDR3 measures 15 amino acids from cysteine to phenylalanine. Only the CDR3 part of the read is kept: 45 bases, read in frame from the first base. Trimmed from V: 5 bases; trimmed from J: 4 bases; junction bases lacking a gene match: 9. Naive CD8 T cell libraries were made from approximately 20,000 to 1,000,000 sorted cells using 10%, 30% or 50% of purified RNA. Naive CD8 T cells were FACS-sorted as CD8+CD4-CCR7+CD45RA+ on a BD FACSAria II into RLT Plus buffer. To test detection sensitivity, Jurkat RNA equal to ten TCR copies was added to samples of roughly 17,000-1,100,000 naive CD8 T cells. Enrichment of CD8 T cells was done with RosetteSep CD8+ T Cell Enrichment Cocktail plus Ficoll-Paque, and ACK red cell lysis came afterward.

These data come from a study of molecular identifiers for immune sequencing clone quantification (dated by TCRdb to 2016 to 2019). Notes on the research overall: For a replicate experiment, RNA from roughly 20,000 or 100,000 naive CD8 T cells was divided into five aliquots, and four of the five aliquots were sequenced. CD8 T cells were used in a methods study to benchmark molecular-identifier clustering-based TCR repertoire sequencing (MIDCIRS) and TCR RNA copy counting.

Summary of the overall study and its limitations: Modeling estimated about three recovered TCR RNA copies per cell, compared with about 10 by digital PCR, which implies about 30% capture efficiency. Even against a background of about 960,000 naive CD8 T cells, spiked-in Jurkat TCR RNA amounting to a single cell's worth was reported to be detectable. Spiked-in Jurkat TCR RNA (10 copies' worth), which is not part of the donor repertoire, was contained in the naive libraries. Without barcode sub-clustering, chimeric consensus sequences inflated TCR diversity; chimeras reached as high as 47%. Clones above 20 RNA copies held over 99% of molecules in CMV-specific effector cells but under 1% in naive cells. Identical TCR molecules sharing a barcode could cause highly expanded clone sizes to be underestimated.

To prepare the library, PCR was applied. The sample was run on a NextSeq 500. Bulk TCR libraries were generated as previously described, with the TCR primers listed in Table S5 used. Purification of total RNA was performed with the Qiagen AllPrep DNA/RNA kit. Before analysis, reads from multiple sequencing runs of one library were combined. The source study handled its data this way. Reads were retained only if their TCR constant sequence matched exactly, and those retained reads were trimmed to 150 nt and grouped according to their 12-nt molecular barcodes. Reads inside each barcode group were sub-clustered using a 15% Levenshtein threshold, and a quality-weighted consensus sequence was constructed for each RNA molecule. Non-functional sequences were discarded, and so were lower-count sequences lying one edit away from another sequence. Barcode sub-clusters with fewer than 20% of the maximum read count were removed, based on fitting two negative binomial distributions. TCRdb trimmed the raw reads at Q25, called clones with MiXCR and kept productive beta chains. Each record represents a unique CDR3 protein, reported with the most common genes and DNA among its rows. TCRdb's processing, not the authors' own work, is the source of the V and J calls. The sample table records around 300,000 distinct CDR3 sequences; roughly 24% of these occur just once. 0.65% to 0.75% of the sample is held by the ten biggest clonotypes.

The chain is encoded by TRBV13 joined to TRBJ2-7; 9 bases in the middle match TRBD1. The TCR sequence derives from a human donor in good health. Some libraries in this study had Jurkat cell RNA spiked in. Sequenced sample: naive CD8+ T cells from blood, with Jurkat cell RNA spiked in. The cell subset or site label of this sample denotes: FACS-sorted CD8+CD4-CCR7+CD45RA+ naive T cells. The CDR3 protein is CASSPTDRGKYEQYF. DNA sequence: TGTGCCAGCAGCCCGACGGACAGGGGAAAATACGAGCAGTACTTC. The full variable domain, completed from the reference TRBV13 and TRBJ2-7 proteins outside the CDR3, reads AAGVIQSPRHLIKEKRETATLKCYPIPRHDTVYWYQQGPGQDPQFLISFYEKMQSDKGSIPDRFSAQQFSDYHSELNMSSLELGDSALYFCASSPTDRGKYEQYFGPGTRLTVT.